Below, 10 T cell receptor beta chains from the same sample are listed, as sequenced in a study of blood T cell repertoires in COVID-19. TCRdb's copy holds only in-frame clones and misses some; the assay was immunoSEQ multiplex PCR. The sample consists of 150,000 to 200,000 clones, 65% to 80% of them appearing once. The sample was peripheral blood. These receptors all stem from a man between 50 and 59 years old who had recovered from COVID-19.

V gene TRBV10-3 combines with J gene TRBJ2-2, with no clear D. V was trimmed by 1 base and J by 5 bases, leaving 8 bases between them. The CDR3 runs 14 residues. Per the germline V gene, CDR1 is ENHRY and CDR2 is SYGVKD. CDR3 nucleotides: TGTGCCATCAGTGAGTTAGATGAAACCGGGGAGCTGTTTTTT. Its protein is CAISELDETGELFF.

CDR3 in DNA: TGTGCCAGCAGAGGAATAGCGGGAGGGAGAGAGCAGTACTTC. It translates to CASRGIAGGREQYF. The chain combines TRBV28 with TRBJ2-7; 11 nucleotides match TRBD2. In germline, CDR1 is MDHEN, CDR2 SYDVKM. Trimming took 6 bases from V and 7 from J; bases not matched to a gene: 8. This CDR3 region has 14 residues.

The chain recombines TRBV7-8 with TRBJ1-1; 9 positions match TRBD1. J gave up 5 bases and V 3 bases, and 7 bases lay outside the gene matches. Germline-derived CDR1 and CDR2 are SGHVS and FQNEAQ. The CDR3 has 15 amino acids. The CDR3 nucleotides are TGTGCCAGCAGCTTCCCGGGACAGGGACCTACTGAAGCTTTCTTT. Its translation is CASSFPGQGPTEAFF.

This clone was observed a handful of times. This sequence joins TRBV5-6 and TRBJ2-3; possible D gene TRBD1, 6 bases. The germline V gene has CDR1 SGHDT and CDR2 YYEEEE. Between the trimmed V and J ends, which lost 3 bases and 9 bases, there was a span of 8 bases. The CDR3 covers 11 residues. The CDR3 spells CASSSTGTQYF. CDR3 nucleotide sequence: TGTGCCAGCAGCTCCACAGGGACGCAGTATTTT.

CDR3 sequence (DNA): TGTGCCAGCAGTTCCGGGACAGGGGGCGGGTACGAGCAGTACTTC. As protein: CASSSGTGGGYEQYF. V gene TRBV7-7 combines with J gene TRBJ2-7; 12 bases are shared with TRBD1. Germline V CDR1 and CDR2: SSHAT, FNYEAQ (reference sequence). Trimming cost V 6 bases and J 4 bases; bases outside gene matches: 7. The CDR3 has 15 residues.

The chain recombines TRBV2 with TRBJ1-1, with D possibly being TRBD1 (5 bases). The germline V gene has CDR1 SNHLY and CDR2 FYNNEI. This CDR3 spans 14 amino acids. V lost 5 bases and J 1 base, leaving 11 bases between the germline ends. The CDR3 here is CASSTMTANTEAFF. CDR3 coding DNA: TGTGCCAGCAGTACCATGACAGCGAACACTGAAGCTTTCTTT.

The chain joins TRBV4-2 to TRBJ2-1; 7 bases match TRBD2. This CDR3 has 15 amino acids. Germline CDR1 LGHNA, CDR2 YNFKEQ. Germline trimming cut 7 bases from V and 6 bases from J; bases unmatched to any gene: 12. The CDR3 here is CASNLAAGAVNEQFF. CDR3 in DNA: TGTGCCAGCAACCTAGCCGCGGGAGCTGTCAATGAGCAGTTCTTC.

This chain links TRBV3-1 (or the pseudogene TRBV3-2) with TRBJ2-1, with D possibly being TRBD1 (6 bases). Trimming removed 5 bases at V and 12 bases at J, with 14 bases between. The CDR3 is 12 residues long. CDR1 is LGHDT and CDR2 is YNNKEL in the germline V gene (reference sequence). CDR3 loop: CASSEQGKGQFF. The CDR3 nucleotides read TGTGCCAGCAGCGAGCAGGGGAAGGGGCAGTTCTTC.

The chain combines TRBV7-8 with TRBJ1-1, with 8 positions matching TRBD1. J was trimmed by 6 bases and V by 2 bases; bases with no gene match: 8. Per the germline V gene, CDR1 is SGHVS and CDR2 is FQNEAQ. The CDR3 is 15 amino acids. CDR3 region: CASSLSRTGLAEAFF. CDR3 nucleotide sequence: TGTGCCAGCAGCTTATCGAGGACAGGGCTCGCTGAAGCTTTCTTT.

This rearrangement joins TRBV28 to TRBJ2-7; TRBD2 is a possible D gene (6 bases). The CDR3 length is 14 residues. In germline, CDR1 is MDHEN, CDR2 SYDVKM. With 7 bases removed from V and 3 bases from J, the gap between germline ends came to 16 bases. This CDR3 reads CASTRFDGSYEQYF. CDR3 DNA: TGTGCCAGCACCCGGTTTGACGGGAGCTACGAGCAGTACTTC.